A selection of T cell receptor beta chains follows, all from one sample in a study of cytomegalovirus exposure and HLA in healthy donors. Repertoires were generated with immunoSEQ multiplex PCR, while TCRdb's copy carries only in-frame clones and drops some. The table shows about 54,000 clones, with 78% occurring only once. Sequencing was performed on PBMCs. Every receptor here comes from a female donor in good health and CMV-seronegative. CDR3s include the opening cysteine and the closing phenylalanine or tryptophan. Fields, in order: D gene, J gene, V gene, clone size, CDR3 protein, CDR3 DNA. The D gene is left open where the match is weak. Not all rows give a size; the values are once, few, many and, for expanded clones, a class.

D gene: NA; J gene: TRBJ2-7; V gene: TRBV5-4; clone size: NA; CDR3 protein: CASSLSGANYEQYF; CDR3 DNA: TGTGCCAGCAGCTTGTCAGGGGCTAACTACGAGCAGTACTTC
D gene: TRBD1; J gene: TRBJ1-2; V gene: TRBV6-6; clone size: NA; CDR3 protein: CAGLKTGGYSYTF; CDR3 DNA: TGTGCCGGATTAAAGACAGGGGGCTATAGCTACACCTTC
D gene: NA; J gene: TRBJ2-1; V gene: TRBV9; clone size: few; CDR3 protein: CASSLGTGGVFVLNEQFF; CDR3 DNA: TGTGCCAGCAGCTTAGGTACAGGGGGGGTATTTGTTTTGAATGAGCAGTTCTTC
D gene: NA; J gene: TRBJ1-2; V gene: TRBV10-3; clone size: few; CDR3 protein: CAIRMAEISNYGYTF; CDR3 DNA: TGTGCCATCCGAATGGCGGAAATCTCTAACTATGGCTACACCTTC
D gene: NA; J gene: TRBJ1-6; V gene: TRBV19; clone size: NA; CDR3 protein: CASRGGPYNSPLHF; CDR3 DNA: TGTGCCAGTAGGGGGGGTCCCTATAATTCACCCCTCCACTTT
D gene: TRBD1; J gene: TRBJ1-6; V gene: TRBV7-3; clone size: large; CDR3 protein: CASSLTGGERSPLHF; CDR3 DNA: TGTGCCAGCAGCTTGACAGGGGGCGAAAGGTCACCCCTCCACTTT
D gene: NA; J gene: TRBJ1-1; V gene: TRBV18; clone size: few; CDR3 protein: CASSPPGGLNTEAFF; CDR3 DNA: TGTGCCAGCTCACCACCTGGGGGCCTGAACACTGAAGCTTTCTTT
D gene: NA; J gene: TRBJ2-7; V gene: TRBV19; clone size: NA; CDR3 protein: CASKASERVYEQYF; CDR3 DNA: TGTGCCAGTAAGGCCAGTGAGAGGGTTTACGAGCAGTACTTC
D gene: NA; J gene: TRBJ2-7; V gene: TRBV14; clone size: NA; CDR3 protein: CASSQETVGPYEQYF; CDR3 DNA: TGTGCCAGCAGCCAAGAGACGGTGGGGCCCTACGAGCAGTACTTC
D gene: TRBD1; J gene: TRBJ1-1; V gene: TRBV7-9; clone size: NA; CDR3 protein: CASSQDRPMNTEAFF; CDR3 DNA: TGTGCCAGCAGCCAGGACAGGCCTATGAACACTGAAGCTTTCTTT
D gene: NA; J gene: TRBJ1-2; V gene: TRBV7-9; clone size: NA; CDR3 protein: CASRTSGGDYGYTF; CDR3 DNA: TGTGCCAGCCGGACATCCGGGGGGGACTATGGCTACACCTTC
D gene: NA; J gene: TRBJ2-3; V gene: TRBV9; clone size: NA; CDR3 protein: CASNTPPDTQYF; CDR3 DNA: TGTGCCAGCAACACCCCTCCGGATACGCAGTATTTT
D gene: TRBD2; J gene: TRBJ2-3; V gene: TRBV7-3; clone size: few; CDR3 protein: CASSHNSGGADTQYF; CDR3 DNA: TGTGCCAGCAGCCATAATAGCGGGGGGGCCGATACGCAGTATTTT
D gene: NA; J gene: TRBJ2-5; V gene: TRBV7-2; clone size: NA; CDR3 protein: CASSSRVVETQYF; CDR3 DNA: TGTGCCAGCAGCTCCAGGGTCGTGGAGACCCAGTACTTC
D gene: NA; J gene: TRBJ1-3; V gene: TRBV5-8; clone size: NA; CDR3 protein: CASSLWSSGNTIYF; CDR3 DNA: TGTGCCAGCAGCTTGTGGAGCTCTGGAAACACCATATATTTT
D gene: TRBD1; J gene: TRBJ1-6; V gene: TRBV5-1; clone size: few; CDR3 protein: CASSLGTGGGNSPLHF; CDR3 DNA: TGCGCCAGCAGCTTGGGGACAGGGGGTGGTAATTCACCCCTCCACTTT
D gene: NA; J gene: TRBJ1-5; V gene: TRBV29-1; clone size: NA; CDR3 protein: CSVAENSNQPQHF; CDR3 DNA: TGCAGCGTTGCTGAGAATAGCAATCAGCCCCAGCATTTT
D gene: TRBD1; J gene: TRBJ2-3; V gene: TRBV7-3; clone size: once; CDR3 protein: CASSLGPTGATSFVSTDTQYF; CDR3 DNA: TGTGCCAGCAGCTTGGGCCCCACAGGGGCAACGAGTTTTGTTAGCACAGATACGCAGTATTTT
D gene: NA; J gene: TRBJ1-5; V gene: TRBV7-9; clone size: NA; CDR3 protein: CASSSHESQPQHF; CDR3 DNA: TGTGCCAGCAGCTCGCACGAGAGTCAGCCCCAGCATTTT
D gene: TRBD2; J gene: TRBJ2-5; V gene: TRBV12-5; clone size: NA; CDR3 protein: CASGGGTETQYF; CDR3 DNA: TGTGCTAGCGGGGGGGGTACGGAGACCCAGTACTTC
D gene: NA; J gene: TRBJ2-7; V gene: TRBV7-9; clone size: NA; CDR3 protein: CASSLALEQYF; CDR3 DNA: TGTGCCAGCAGCTTAGCTCTCGAGCAGTACTTC
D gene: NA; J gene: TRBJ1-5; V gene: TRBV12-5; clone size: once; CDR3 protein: CASQEALSNQPQHF; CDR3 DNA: TGTGCTAGTCAGGAGGCGCTTAGCAATCAGCCCCAGCATTTT
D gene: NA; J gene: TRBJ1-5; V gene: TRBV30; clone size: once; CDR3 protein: CASTGSGGNQPQHF; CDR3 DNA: TGTGCCTCCACCGGGTCGGGGGGCAATCAGCCCCAGCATTTT
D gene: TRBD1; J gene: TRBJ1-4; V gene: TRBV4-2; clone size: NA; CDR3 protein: CASSPSTGEELFF; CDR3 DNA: TGTGCCAGCAGTCCTAGTACAGGGGAAGAACTGTTTTTT
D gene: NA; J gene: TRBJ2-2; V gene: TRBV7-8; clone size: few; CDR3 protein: CASIGQASTGELFF; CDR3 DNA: TGTGCCAGCATTGGGCAGGCGAGCACCGGGGAGCTGTTTTTT
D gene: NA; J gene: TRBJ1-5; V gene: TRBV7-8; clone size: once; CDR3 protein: CASSLNSPGQEFNQPQHF; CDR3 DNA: TGTGCCAGCAGCTTAAACTCCCCCGGCCAGGAATTTAATCAGCCCCAGCATTTT
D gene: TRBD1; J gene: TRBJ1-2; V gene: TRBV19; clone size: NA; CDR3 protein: CASSRSLHVGQGGGYTF; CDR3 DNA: TGTGCCAGTAGTAGATCCCTTCACGTCGGACAGGGGGGTGGCTACACCTTC
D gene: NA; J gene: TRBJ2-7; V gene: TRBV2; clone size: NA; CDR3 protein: CASSVQDYEQYF; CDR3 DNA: TGTGCCAGCAGTGTGCAGGACTACGAGCAGTACTTC
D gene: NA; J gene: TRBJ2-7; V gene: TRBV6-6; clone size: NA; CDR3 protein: CASSWTDSYEQYF; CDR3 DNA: TGTGCCAGCAGCTGGACAGACTCCTACGAGCAGTACTTC
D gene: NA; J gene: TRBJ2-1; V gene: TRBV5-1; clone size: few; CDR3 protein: CASSLYGNEQFF; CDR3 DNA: TGCGCCAGCAGCTTATACGGGAATGAGCAGTTCTTC
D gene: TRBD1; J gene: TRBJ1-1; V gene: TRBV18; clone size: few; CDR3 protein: CASSRGTGETEAFF; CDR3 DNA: TGTGCCAGCTCCCGAGGGACAGGGGAAACTGAAGCTTTCTTT
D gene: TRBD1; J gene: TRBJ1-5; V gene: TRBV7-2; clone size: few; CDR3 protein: CASSLGQGRGQPQHF; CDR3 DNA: TGTGCCAGCAGCTTAGGCCAGGGCAGGGGGCAGCCCCAGCATTTT
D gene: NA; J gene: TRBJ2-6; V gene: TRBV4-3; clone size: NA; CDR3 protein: CASSQEEGTGANVLTF; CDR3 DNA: TGCGCCAGCAGCCAAGAGGAGGGGACTGGGGCCAACGTCCTGACTTTC
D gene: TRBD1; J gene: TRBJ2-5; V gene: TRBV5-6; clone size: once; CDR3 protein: CASSLKGAGETQYF; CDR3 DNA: TGTGCCAGCAGCTTAAAGGGGGCCGGGGAGACCCAGTACTTC
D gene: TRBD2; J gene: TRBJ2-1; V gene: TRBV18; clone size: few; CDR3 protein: CASSPVASGAGHEQFF; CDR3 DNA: TGTGCCAGCTCACCAGTGGCTAGCGGGGCGGGCCATGAGCAGTTCTTC
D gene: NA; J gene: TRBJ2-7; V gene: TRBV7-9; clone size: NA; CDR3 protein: CASSHTPGLHEQYF; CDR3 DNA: TGTGCCAGCAGCCACACTCCAGGACTACACGAGCAGTACTTC
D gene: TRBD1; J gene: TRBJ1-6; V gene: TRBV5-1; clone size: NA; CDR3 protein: CASSRGTAEVSPLHF; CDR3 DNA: TGCGCCAGCAGCCGGGGGACAGCCGAGGTTTCACCCCTCCACTTT
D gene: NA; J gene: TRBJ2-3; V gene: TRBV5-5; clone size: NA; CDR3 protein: CASRSSWGFADTQYF; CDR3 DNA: TGTGCCAGCAGATCCTCGTGGGGCTTTGCAGATACGCAGTATTTT
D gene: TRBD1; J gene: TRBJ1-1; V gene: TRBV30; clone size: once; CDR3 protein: CAWSALTGSLDTEAFF; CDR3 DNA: TGTGCCTGGAGTGCCTTGACAGGGAGTTTAGACACTGAAGCTTTCTTT
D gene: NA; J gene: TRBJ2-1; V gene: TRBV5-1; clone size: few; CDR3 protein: CASSASTSLNEQFF; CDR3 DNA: TGCGCCAGCAGCGCCTCCACATCGCTCAATGAGCAGTTCTTC
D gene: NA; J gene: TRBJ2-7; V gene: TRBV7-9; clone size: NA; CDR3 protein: CASRSGGSYEQYF; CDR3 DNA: TGTGCCAGCAGGTCAGGGGGGTCCTACGAGCAGTACTTC
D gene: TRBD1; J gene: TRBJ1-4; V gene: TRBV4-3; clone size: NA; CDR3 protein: CASSQGRQGTTNEKLFF; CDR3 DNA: TGCGCCAGCAGCCAAGGCCGACAGGGAACAACTAATGAAAAACTGTTTTTT